What follows is one TCR beta chain and its context. Its antigen is unidentified. These data are taken from a study of shared clonotypes between healthy human individuals. The repertoire was sequenced with immunoSEQ multiplex PCR; TCRdb's copy has only in-frame clones and lacks some. The table lists millions of clones, 90% to 95% of them singletons. Per germline, CDR1 SNHLY and CDR2 FYNNEI. CDR3 size: 15 residues. V shed 4 bases, J shed 6 bases, and the junction held 12 bases outside the gene matches. General observations from the study: Relative to clonotypes present in all four donors, those not shared had lower generation probabilities. Larger estimated richness was generally seen in naive subsets than in memory subsets.

The receptor's source is a man younger than 30 in good health. Sequencing used naive CD4+ T cells sorted from blood. This sample's subset: CD45RA+ positively selected. V is TRBV2 and J is TRBJ2-7; 7 nucleotides match TRBD2. CDR3 loop: CASSGGKRGPSEQYF. The CDR3 DNA sequence: TGTGCCAGCAGTGGGGGAAAGCGGGGACCCAGCGAGCAGTACTTC.